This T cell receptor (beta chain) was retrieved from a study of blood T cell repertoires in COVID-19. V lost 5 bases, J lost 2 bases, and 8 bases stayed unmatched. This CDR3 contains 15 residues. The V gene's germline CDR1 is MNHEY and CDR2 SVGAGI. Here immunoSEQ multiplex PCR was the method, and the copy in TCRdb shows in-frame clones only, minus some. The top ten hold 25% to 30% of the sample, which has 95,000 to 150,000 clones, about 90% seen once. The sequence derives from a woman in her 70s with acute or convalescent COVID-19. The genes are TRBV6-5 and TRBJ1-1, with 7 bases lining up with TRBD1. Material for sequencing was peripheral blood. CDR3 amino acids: CASSPRDRTNTEAFF. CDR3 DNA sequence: TGTGCCAGCAGTCCCCGGGACAGAACAAACACTGAAGCTTTCTTT.